This T cell receptor (beta chain) was found in a study of blood T cell repertoires in COVID-19 (dated by TCRdb to 2019 to 2021). The study in broad terms: The collaborator samples originated in the United States, Italy and Spain and spanned the acute and convalescent phases of COVID-19. A de-identified subject ID, COVID-19 status, age in years and sex were almost always included in the sample metadata. The samples were drawn from the first 160 participants of the ongoing ImmuneRACE study and from over a thousand subjects provided by 6 global collaborators. The material from the prospective study consisted of cDNA or gDNA derived from T cells, B-cell-depleted T cells, or PBMCs. HLA class I and class II types, where available, came from metadata supplied by the sample provider rather than from assay-based typing. Deeply sampled blood TCRbeta repertoires from subjects exposed to, actively infected with, or recovered from COVID-19 were included in the dataset. The repertoires were released in a freely available public database intended as a resource for research on the immune response to SARS-CoV-2. Results and caveats for the whole study, not just this receptor: The quantity of clinical and demographic metadata differed by source and by participant and was supplied without curation.

The immunoSEQ Assay, a bias-controlled multiplex PCR, was used to amplify TCRbeta CDR3 regions from genomic DNA. Per the authors' processing: The number of nucleated cells in each sample was estimated from the amplification of reference gene primers within the assay. To quantify the absolute abundance of each unique TCRbeta CDR3 rearrangement, sequence reads were collapsed and filtered. Productive Simpson clonality was computed per sample as the square root of Simpson's diversity index over productive rearrangements. Entries here come from immuneACCESS through TCRdb and include only in-frame sequences with V and J called. Some clones fail to appear in such tables; in the studies checked, an unresolved V gene covers under half of the shortfall, and the cause of the remainder is unknown. V and J calls and clone size are given by that table; D and trimming were obtained from the DNA. The sample table records 270,000 or so clones; about nine tenths of these occur just once. The ten most abundant clones make up less than 3% of the sample.

Each collaborating institution followed its own protocols to collect whole blood in K2EDTA tubes. Collaborator samples were shipped for TCRbeta analysis as frozen whole blood, isolated PBMCs, or DNA extracted from either sample type. The CDR3 spans 16 residues, from the cysteine through the phenylalanine. Left in the record is the CDR3 DNA by itself, 48 bases read in frame from the first base. CDR1 and CDR2 are read off the germline V gene (reference sequence) as MNHNY and SVGAGI. V is reduced by 0 bases and J by 10 bases, leaving a spacing of 19 bases between them. Remarks on this clone: Its antigen is currently not known. No base qualities exist here, and no much larger clone lies one base off it.

The source of this sequence is a woman aged 25 to 39 with active or convalescent COVID-19. The chain joins TRBV6-6 to TRBJ2-1; TRBD2 might be the D gene, on 6 matching bases. Input material: peripheral blood. The sequence in DNA is TGTGCCAGCAGTTACTCGGTGGCGGGGCAGCGTCGGGAGCAGTTCTTC. The encoded protein is CASSYSVAGQRREQFF.